This entry lists 5 T cell receptor beta chains sequenced from one sample in a study of human T cells and chemical hapten exposure. TCRdb recomputed calls from the RACE reads with MiXCR, one row per CDR3 protein. The sample yields approximately 340,000 distinct CDR3 sequences, roughly 6.9% seen once. The time point was: patch test 1, 2 weeks after DPC sensitization. Treatment: therapeutic diphenylcyclopropenone sensitization with weekly scalp DPC. This specimen was whole blood, taken in connection with sensitization to the hapten diphenylcyclopropenone (DPC). Every receptor here comes from a woman between 18 and 29 years old with alopecia areata. Some clones in this sample may be carry-over from other donors' samples.

This clonotype was recorded at least ten times. The CDR3 region has the DNA TGTGCCAGCTCACGGGGGGGGTTTCTCAACGAGCAGTACTTC. It is translated as CASSRGGFLNEQYF. This chain links TRBV18 with TRBJ2-7, with 7 bases aligning to TRBD2. V gave up 4 bases and J gave up 5 bases; unmatched junction bases: 8. Germline values: CDR1 KGHSH, CDR2 LQKENI. CDR3 length: 14 amino acids.

This clonotype appeared a few times. This sequence joins TRBV10-3 and TRBJ2-1, with D perhaps given as TRBD1 or TRBD2 (5 bases each). Germline loops: CDR1 ENHRY, CDR2 SYGVKD. Deletions cut 9 bases from V and 5 bases from J, with 14 bases between. The CDR3 has 13 amino acids. In DNA, the CDR3 is TGTGCCATTGATCGGGACGGAGACAATGAGCAGTTCTTC. Protein product: CAIDRDGDNEQFF.

This clonotype was seen more than once but under ten times. The chain links TRBV10-3 to TRBJ1-6; D not certain. There are 12 residues in the CDR3. From germline, CDR1 is ENHRY and CDR2 SYGVKD. V was cut by 0 bases and J by 10 bases, with 4 bases left in between. The CDR3 spells CAISESESPLHF. The CDR3 nucleotides read TGTGCCATCAGTGAGTCGGAATCACCCCTCCACTTT.

This clonotype occurred a few times. This chain connects TRBV28 to TRBJ1-1, with TRBD1 as a possible D gene (5 bases). CDR1 is MDHEN and CDR2 is SYDVKM in the germline V gene. This CDR3 comprises 14 residues. Trimming cost V 5 bases and J 0 bases, with 10 bases left between them. CDR3 nucleotides: TGTGCCAGCAGTGCTGGGACGGTGAACACTGAAGCTTTCTTT. This codes for CASSAGTVNTEAFF.

This clonotype was seen more than once but under ten times. This chain joins TRBV20-1 and TRBJ2-7; D uncertain. The CDR3 length is 15 residues. Looked up from germline, CDR1 is DFQATT and CDR2 is SNEGSKA (reference sequence). V was trimmed by 3 bases and J by 0 bases, leaving 15 bases between them. The CDR3 sequence: CSASTKDGSSYEQYF. DNA for the CDR3: TGCAGTGCTAGTACAAAGGACGGTAGCTCCTACGAGCAGTACTTC.